This TCR beta chain was sequenced in a study of Ad26.COV2.S vaccination and SARS-CoV-2 variants. Study as a whole: Of the COV1001 trial arms, the Ad26.COV2.S arm included the donor.

As for treatment: over 15 received Ad26.COV2.S at low or high dose, single or two shots; several received placebo; per-sample allocation not given. Day 63 after the first vaccine or placebo injection was the time point for sampling. Broader study findings: In TCR breadth and depth analyses, total T cell responses may have been underestimated. Vaccine recipients surpassed placebo recipients in spike-specific TCR breadth. Vaccinees reportedly had broad spike-specific CD8+ and CD4+ T cell responses.

Concerning this clone: As yet, its antigen is unknown.

Assay: immunoSEQ multiplex PCR; the TCRdb copy retains only in-frame clones and omits some. The top ten hold over 1.3% of the sample, which has roughly 700,000 clones, roughly 90% seen once. The TCR comes from a person between 18 and 65 years old who received the Ad26.COV2.S COVID-19 vaccine or a placebo. Material: peripheral blood, obtained in a trial of Ad26.COV2.S vaccine versus placebo.

CDR3 nucleotides: TGTGCCACCAGCAACCCCGGACTAGCGGCCTACAATGAGCAGTTCTTC. This codes for CATSNPGLAAYNEQFF. The chain has TRBV15 and TRBJ2-1; the match to TRBD2 covers 10 bases. Trimming removed 4 bases from V and 2 bases from J; junction bases left unmatched: 5. The germline V gene encodes CDR1 LNHNV and CDR2 YYDKDF (reference sequence). The CDR3 is 16 residues long.